This T cell receptor beta chain stems from a study of CD8 T cells in ankylosing spondylitis. Study-wide findings and caveats: There were earlier reports of some motif variants in reactive arthritis synovial fluid and blood. Seemingly characteristic of ankylosing spondylitis blood was a TCR beta motif consisting of eight highly homologous variants. Within matched ankylosing spondylitis synovial fluid, disease-linked clones were reportedly significantly enriched.

This clonotype was detected ten times or more. Its antigen is still unknown. Using quantitative 5'-RACE with molecular barcodes, the authors made TCR beta libraries. TCRdb processed the 5' RACE reads anew with MiXCR; each CDR3 protein has one entry. The table lists 200,000 or so distinct CDR3 sequences, roughly 18% of them singletons. The CDR3 totals 13 residues. Trimming shortened V by 8 bases and J by 6 bases, and 14 bases separated the two germline ends. The chain has TRBV12-3 or TRBV12-4 and TRBJ2-1, with D possibly being TRBD1 or TRBD2 (5 bases each). The clonotype originates from a male donor aged 10 to 30 with ankylosing spondylitis or in good health (not recorded which). The sequenced sample was blood, either unsorted or a sorted T cell fraction (not recorded which). The chain's CDR3 is CASGNRGPNEQFF. The CDR3 nucleotides are TGTGCCAGCGGGAATAGGGGACCCAATGAGCAGTTCTTC.